This TCR beta chain was documented in a study of OX40 agonist ivuxolimab in advanced cancers. Study summary: Ivuxolimab, an agonistic anti-OX40 (CD134) antibody, was given to patients. Ivuxolimab was delivered to patients intravenously every 2 weeks at doses spanning 0.01 to 10 mg/kg.

Data came from immunoSEQ multiplex PCR; TCRdb stores just in-frame clones and leaves some out. The profile covers under 60,000 clones, with around 90% appearing a single time and less than 6% taken by the ten largest. Findings and limits, study-wide: Partly responding patients at 0.1-3.0 mg/kg showed some of the smallest clonal expansion. By week 6 at 0.1 to 3.0 mg/kg, blood CD4+ and CD8+ T cells had expanded clonally.

Remarks on this clone: The antigen remains unidentified.

The TCR comes from an adult with an advanced solid tumor such as melanoma, head and neck, liver or kidney cancer. This sample comprised CD4+ or CD8+ T cells sorted from blood, obtained in a trial of the OX40 agonist ivuxolimab.

CDR3: CASSSRTLRGSEQYF. For the CDR3, the DNA is TGTGCCAGCAGCTCACGGACCCTGCGCGGGTCCGAGCAGTACTTC. The chain links TRBV5-6 to TRBJ2-7; TRBD2 might be the D (5 bases). V gave up 3 bases and J gave up 6 bases, with 19 bases separating them. CDR3 length: 15 residues. The germline CDR1 and CDR2 sequences are SGHDT and YYEEEE.